This note documents a single TCR beta chain sequence. Its antigen remains undetermined. Within one base of it there is no much larger clone, and no base qualities were kept. These data come from a study of vaccination effects on CD4 cells after COVID-19 (dated by TCRdb to the early 2020s). Background for the entire study: In the ViraFEST assay, PBMC were stimulated with viral peptide pools, and antigen-specific CD4+ T cell clonotypes were then identified by expansion using TCR sequencing. SARS-CoV-2 spike-specific CD4+ TCR repertoires were compared before and after mRNA vaccination in COVID-19 convalescent patients and in infection-naive vaccine recipients. Around 2 million PBMC per well were cultured in IMDM with about 5.1% human AB serum, around 9.1 IU/ml IL-2 and gentamicin, plus 10 ug/ml peptides. In the study, cultures from other donors were sequenced using the Oncomine TCR Beta short-read assay on an Illumina iSeq 100. Post-vaccine samples across the study were collected a median of 72 days after the second dose, with a range of 14 to 241. A total of 10 COVID-19 convalescent patients and a handful of SARS-CoV-2-naive healthy vaccine recipients were included in the full study.

Receptors were amplified or captured by the immunoSEQ multiplex PCR assay. DNA from the CD4+ T cells that had been cultured and isolated underwent TCR beta CDR3 sequencing. Per the authors' processing: Non-productive TCR sequences were discarded, and reads were trimmed to the CDR3 region, with only CDR3s of 7 or more amino acids retained. Antigen-specific clonotypes were identified using the MANAFEST web app by comparison of expansion in peptide wells against reference cultures. To count as positive, a clone had to show expansion at FDR<0.05 compared with the reference and with all other wells, an odds ratio above 5, and a frequency above 0.1% in two replicate wells. A clonotype was called cross-reactive if it was significantly expanded both in SARS-CoV-2 spike wells and in at least one common cold coronavirus spike condition. CDR3 similarity was assessed by Levenshtein distance with the stringdist R package, and unrooted trees were built with ape in R 3.6.1. What TCRdb holds here is the immuneACCESS table cut down to in-frame rearrangements. Part of the clones is not present; checked against another copy, under half of the missing clones reflect an unresolved V gene, and the others are unexplained. D and trimming were read from the DNA, whereas the V and J calls and clone size are those reported in that table. The sample records just over 55,000 clones, nearly 80% of which are singletons. The ten most abundant clones make up approximately 4.5% of the sample.

CDR1 and CDR2, looked up from the germline V gene, are SGHDT and YYEEEE. There are 16 amino acids in the CDR3, from cysteine to phenylalanine inclusive. Only the CDR3 DNA is retained, 48 bases long and in frame from the first base. V lost 3 bases and J lost 8 bases, and the count of bases not matched to a germline gene is 13. After more than 9 days of culture, CD4+ T cells were isolated with the EasySep CD4+ T cell isolation kit. Two doses of either the BNT162b2 or the mRNA-1273 mRNA SARS-CoV-2 vaccine were administered to participants. The absence of prior SARS-CoV-2 infection in healthy vaccine recipients was confirmed by negative nucleocapsid antibodies before and after vaccination. Half of the culture medium was replaced with fresh IL-2-containing medium on days 3 and 7. Unless noted otherwise, every peptide stimulation condition was grown in triplicate wells. PBMC were separated from whole blood using Ficoll-Paque Plus gradient centrifugation and were then either cryopreserved at -140C or used fresh. The QIAamp micro DNA kit was used to extract genomic DNA from the cultured CD4+ T cells.

What the authors observed across the whole study: The study was limited by a small number of convalescent patients and lacked early post-infection timepoints. Marked clonal contraction was observed in both infection-induced and vaccine-induced clones at late post-vaccination timepoints, consistent with waning T cell responses. Among healthy vaccine recipients, nearly all vaccine-induced clones were SARS-CoV-2 mono-reactive, and only 1 of 255 was cross-reactive with common cold coronaviruses.

The receptor was isolated from a human donor who received a COVID-19 vaccine. The chain uses TRBV5-6 and TRBJ1-1; 10 nucleotides in the junction match TRBD1. The sequencing used CD4+ T cells from PBMCs cultured without peptide, collected after COVID-19 vaccination. Here is the DNA: TGTGCCAGCAGCTGGGGCTTCCGGGACAGGGGTCCCGAAGCTTTCTTT. Its product reads: CASSWGFRDRGPEAFF.